The rows below give T cell receptor beta chains drawn from one sample of a study of control samples from healthy donors and cancer patients. Sequenced by immunoSEQ multiplex PCR; TCRdb stores in-frame clones only, minus some. This table holds tens of thousands of clones, more than 85% found once. The specimen sequenced was blood. The receptor set was obtained from a woman aged 25 to 45 in good health. Both conserved end residues are part of each CDR3. D genes are given only for firm matches. Rows give clone size only sometimes, using once, few, many, or a class for an expanded clone.

clone size: NA; J gene: TRBJ1-5; D gene: NA; V gene: TRBV6-4; CDR3 protein: CASSRDSNQPQHF; CDR3 DNA: TGTGCCAGCAGTAGAGATAGCAATCAGCCCCAGCATTTT
clone size: NA; J gene: TRBJ1-1; D gene: TRBD1; V gene: TRBV29-1; CDR3 protein: CSVEEQGGNAFF; CDR3 DNA: TGCAGCGTTGAAGAGCAGGGGGGAAACGCTTTCTTT
clone size: NA; J gene: TRBJ1-2; D gene: NA; V gene: TRBV7-2; CDR3 protein: CASSLGAASYGYTF; CDR3 DNA: TGTGCCAGCAGCTTAGGGGCAGCGAGCTATGGCTACACCTTC
clone size: NA; J gene: TRBJ1-1; D gene: TRBD1; V gene: TRBV29-1; CDR3 protein: CSVTYRGQNTEAFF; CDR3 DNA: TGCAGCGTAACCTACAGGGGCCAGAACACTGAAGCTTTCTTT
clone size: once; J gene: TRBJ2-3; D gene: TRBD2; V gene: TRBV6-6; CDR3 protein: CASSYSRSGATDTQYF; CDR3 DNA: TGTGCCAGCAGTTACTCGCGGAGCGGGGCCACAGATACGCAGTATTTT
clone size: NA; J gene: TRBJ1-2; D gene: NA; V gene: TRBV7-9; CDR3 protein: CASSLGGDSNYGYTF; CDR3 DNA: TGTGCCAGCAGCTTAGGTGGAGATTCTAACTATGGCTACACCTTC
clone size: NA; J gene: TRBJ2-2; D gene: NA; V gene: TRBV5-1; CDR3 protein: CASSLSTGELFF; CDR3 DNA: TGCGCCAGCAGCTTGTCGACCGGGGAGCTGTTTTTT
clone size: NA; J gene: TRBJ2-2; D gene: TRBD2; V gene: TRBV5-6; CDR3 protein: CASSWGLAGSLGELFF; CDR3 DNA: TGTGCCAGCAGCTGGGGACTAGCGGGATCCCTCGGGGAGCTGTTTTTT
clone size: once; J gene: TRBJ1-2; D gene: TRBD1; V gene: TRBV19; CDR3 protein: CASSGQGFLSYGYTF; CDR3 DNA: TGTGCCAGTAGCGGACAGGGGTTTTTATCCTATGGCTACACCTTC
clone size: NA; J gene: TRBJ2-7; D gene: NA; V gene: TRBV7-3; CDR3 protein: CASSRRVDEQYF; CDR3 DNA: TGTGCCAGCAGCCGTCGAGTGGACGAGCAGTACTTC
clone size: NA; J gene: TRBJ2-1; D gene: TRBD2; V gene: TRBV9; CDR3 protein: CASNLAGGPDNEQFF; CDR3 DNA: TGTGCCAGCAACCTAGCGGGAGGGCCCGACAATGAGCAGTTCTTC
clone size: NA; J gene: TRBJ1-1; D gene: NA; V gene: TRBV27; CDR3 protein: CASSFRWNTEAFF; CDR3 DNA: TGTGCCAGCAGTTTCCGATGGAACACTGAAGCTTTCTTT
clone size: NA; J gene: TRBJ2-5; D gene: NA; V gene: TRBV27; CDR3 protein: CASRGSVAETQYF; CDR3 DNA: TGTGCCAGCAGGGGCTCCGTGGCGGAGACCCAGTACTTC
clone size: NA; J gene: TRBJ2-1; D gene: TRBD2; V gene: TRBV5-1; CDR3 protein: CASLAGGSYNEQFF; CDR3 DNA: TGCGCCAGTCTAGCGGGAGGCTCCTACAATGAGCAGTTCTTC
clone size: NA; J gene: TRBJ2-3; D gene: NA; V gene: TRBV7-3; CDR3 protein: CASSLRGSTDTQYF; CDR3 DNA: TGTGCCAGCAGCTTAAGAGGGAGCACAGATACGCAGTATTTT
clone size: NA; J gene: TRBJ2-7; D gene: TRBD1; V gene: TRBV6-6; CDR3 protein: CASSYSRDRGLYEQYF; CDR3 DNA: TGTGCCAGCAGTTACTCGAGGGACAGGGGGCTTTACGAGCAGTACTTC
clone size: once; J gene: TRBJ1-6; D gene: NA; V gene: TRBV12-3/TRBV12-4; CDR3 protein: CASSFRAGATLHF; CDR3 DNA: TGTGCCAGCAGTTTTAGGGCCGGGGCGACCCTCCACTTT
clone size: NA; J gene: TRBJ2-2; D gene: TRBD1; V gene: TRBV19; CDR3 protein: CASSIFFPTRTGNTGELFF; CDR3 DNA: TGTGCCAGTAGTATATTTTTCCCAACTCGGACAGGGAACACCGGGGAGCTGTTTTTT
clone size: NA; J gene: TRBJ1-3; D gene: NA; V gene: TRBV15; CDR3 protein: CATSREGISGNTIYF; CDR3 DNA: TGTGCCACCAGCAGAGAGGGTATCTCTGGAAACACCATATATTTT
clone size: NA; J gene: TRBJ1-6; D gene: TRBD1; V gene: TRBV28; CDR3 protein: CASSLRQGARSPLHF; CDR3 DNA: TGTGCCAGCAGTTTAAGGCAGGGGGCCAGGTCACCCCTCCACTTT
clone size: NA; J gene: TRBJ1-2; D gene: NA; V gene: TRBV28; CDR3 protein: CASSFPTASGAANYGYTF; CDR3 DNA: TGTGCCAGCAGTTTTCCCACAGCCTCAGGGGCAGCTAACTATGGCTACACCTTC
clone size: NA; J gene: TRBJ2-2; D gene: TRBD2; V gene: TRBV30; CDR3 protein: CAWKGLADTGELFF; CDR3 DNA: TGTGCCTGGAAGGGACTAGCGGACACCGGGGAGCTGTTTTTT
clone size: NA; J gene: TRBJ2-7; D gene: TRBD2; V gene: TRBV6-5; CDR3 protein: CASRVSGGTYEQYF; CDR3 DNA: TGTGCCAGCAGGGTTAGCGGGGGTACCTACGAGCAGTACTTC
clone size: once; J gene: TRBJ2-2; D gene: NA; V gene: TRBV19; CDR3 protein: CARKGGELFF; CDR3 DNA: TGTGCCAGAAAAGGGGGGGAGCTGTTTTTT
clone size: NA; J gene: TRBJ1-2; D gene: NA; V gene: TRBV4-1; CDR3 protein: CASSQFAGTYGYTF; CDR3 DNA: TGCGCCAGCAGCCAATTTGCAGGGACCTATGGCTACACCTTC
clone size: once; J gene: TRBJ1-1; D gene: NA; V gene: TRBV19; CDR3 protein: CASTYLGRGQAFF; CDR3 DNA: TGTGCCAGTACTTATTTGGGAAGAGGACAAGCTTTCTTT
clone size: NA; J gene: TRBJ1-1; D gene: NA; V gene: TRBV7-2; CDR3 protein: CASSYGSTTEAFF; CDR3 DNA: TGTGCCAGCAGCTACGGGTCTACCACTGAAGCTTTCTTT
clone size: NA; J gene: TRBJ1-1; D gene: TRBD1; V gene: TRBV18; CDR3 protein: CASSPGTGVTEAFF; CDR3 DNA: TGTGCCAGCTCACCTGGGACAGGGGTTACTGAAGCTTTCTTT
clone size: NA; J gene: TRBJ2-7; D gene: NA; V gene: TRBV10-2; CDR3 protein: CASSERTAGKQYF; CDR3 DNA: TGCGCCAGCAGTGAGAGGACGGCGGGGAAGCAGTACTTC
clone size: NA; J gene: TRBJ1-1; D gene: NA; V gene: TRBV2; CDR3 protein: CASSEIGAGTEAFF; CDR3 DNA: TGTGCCAGCAGTGAAATTGGCGCGGGCACTGAAGCTTTCTTT
clone size: NA; J gene: TRBJ2-7; D gene: TRBD2; V gene: TRBV27; CDR3 protein: CASSLGTSGRNEQYF; CDR3 DNA: TGTGCCAGCAGTCTGGGGACTAGCGGGAGAAACGAGCAGTACTTC
clone size: NA; J gene: TRBJ1-4; D gene: NA; V gene: TRBV5-1; CDR3 protein: CASSLSPGATNEKLFF; CDR3 DNA: TGCGCCAGCAGCTTGTCCCCTGGGGCGACTAATGAAAAACTGTTTTTT
clone size: NA; J gene: TRBJ1-2; D gene: NA; V gene: TRBV19; CDR3 protein: CASSIGLNYGYTF; CDR3 DNA: TGTGCCAGTAGTATCGGGTTGAACTATGGCTACACCTTC
clone size: NA; J gene: TRBJ1-5; D gene: NA; V gene: TRBV6-5; CDR3 protein: CASRPTGPHQPQHF; CDR3 DNA: TGTGCCAGCAGACCTACAGGGCCCCATCAGCCCCAGCATTTT
clone size: once; J gene: TRBJ2-6; D gene: NA; V gene: TRBV5-4; CDR3 protein: CASSPGRTGANVLTF; CDR3 DNA: TGTGCCAGCAGCCCAGGGCGCACTGGGGCCAACGTCCTGACTTTC
clone size: NA; J gene: TRBJ2-1; D gene: NA; V gene: TRBV7-6; CDR3 protein: CASSARGREVYNEQFF; CDR3 DNA: TGTGCCAGCAGCGCCAGGGGCAGGGAGGTTTACAATGAGCAGTTCTTC
clone size: NA; J gene: TRBJ1-6; D gene: TRBD1; V gene: TRBV6-5; CDR3 protein: CASSYSEGANSPLHF; CDR3 DNA: TGTGCCAGCAGTTACTCGGAGGGGGCTAATTCACCCCTCCACTTT
clone size: NA; J gene: TRBJ2-3; D gene: NA; V gene: TRBV10-3; CDR3 protein: CAIMNGGGMDTQYF; CDR3 DNA: TGTGCCATCATGAATGGGGGCGGAATGGATACGCAGTATTTT
clone size: NA; J gene: TRBJ2-7; D gene: TRBD1; V gene: TRBV6-6; CDR3 protein: CASSYRGTGGSYEQYF; CDR3 DNA: TGTGCCAGCAGTTACCGTGGGACAGGGGGCAGTTACGAGCAGTACTTC
clone size: NA; J gene: TRBJ2-1; D gene: NA; V gene: TRBV6-5; CDR3 protein: CAMGTYYNEQFF; CDR3 DNA: TGTGCCATGGGGACATATTACAATGAGCAGTTCTTC
clone size: NA; J gene: TRBJ1-5; D gene: TRBD1; V gene: TRBV19; CDR3 protein: CASNLRGHGQPQHF; CDR3 DNA: TGTGCCAGTAATCTCAGGGGGCATGGTCAGCCCCAGCATTTT
clone size: NA; J gene: TRBJ1-2; D gene: NA; V gene: TRBV19; CDR3 protein: CASHTQQGSYGYTF; CDR3 DNA: TGTGCCAGTCACACACAACAGGGATCCTATGGCTACACCTTC
clone size: NA; J gene: TRBJ2-3; D gene: NA; V gene: TRBV6-4; CDR3 protein: CASSDVADTDTQYF; CDR3 DNA: TGTGCCAGCAGTGACGTGGCAGATACAGATACGCAGTATTTT
clone size: NA; J gene: TRBJ2-1; D gene: NA; V gene: TRBV19; CDR3 protein: CASASVWGLYNEQFF; CDR3 DNA: TGTGCCAGCGCCTCGGTATGGGGGCTTTACAATGAGCAGTTCTTC
clone size: NA; J gene: TRBJ1-5; D gene: NA; V gene: TRBV27; CDR3 protein: CASSLMLGGQPQHF; CDR3 DNA: TGTGCCAGCAGTTTAATGCTCGGGGGTCAGCCCCAGCATTTT
clone size: once; J gene: TRBJ1-6; D gene: TRBD1; V gene: TRBV3-1/TRBV3-2; CDR3 protein: CASSPGRGRDSPLHF; CDR3 DNA: TGTGCCAGCAGCCCTGGGAGGGGGCGGGATTCACCCCTCCACTTT
clone size: NA; J gene: TRBJ2-1; D gene: NA; V gene: TRBV10-1; CDR3 protein: CASSYEVEGYNEQFF; CDR3 DNA: TGCGCCAGCAGTTATGAAGTTGAGGGCTACAATGAGCAGTTCTTC
clone size: NA; J gene: TRBJ1-2; D gene: NA; V gene: TRBV27; CDR3 protein: CASSFGQNYGYTF; CDR3 DNA: TGTGCCAGCAGTTTCGGGCAGAACTATGGCTACACCTTC
clone size: NA; J gene: TRBJ1-5; D gene: NA; V gene: TRBV7-8; CDR3 protein: CASSLRDHSNQPQHF; CDR3 DNA: TGTGCCAGCAGCTTACGGGACCACTCCAATCAGCCCCAGCATTTT
clone size: NA; J gene: TRBJ1-3; D gene: NA; V gene: TRBV5-1; CDR3 protein: CASSLEATGSGNTIYF; CDR3 DNA: TGCGCCAGCAGCTTGGAGGCCACCGGATCTGGAAACACCATATATTTT
clone size: NA; J gene: TRBJ1-4; D gene: NA; V gene: TRBV18; CDR3 protein: CASSPPTRPNQNEKLFF; CDR3 DNA: TGTGCCAGCTCACCACCGACTAGGCCTAATCAAAATGAAAAACTGTTTTTT
clone size: NA; J gene: TRBJ1-4; D gene: NA; V gene: TRBV2; CDR3 protein: CASHEGNFEKLFF; CDR3 DNA: TGTGCCAGCCATGAAGGGAATTTCGAAAAACTGTTTTTT
clone size: NA; J gene: TRBJ1-6; D gene: TRBD1; V gene: TRBV18; CDR3 protein: CASSPSGTVNSPLHF; CDR3 DNA: TGTGCCAGCTCACCCTCAGGGACAGTCAATTCACCCCTCCACTTT
clone size: NA; J gene: TRBJ2-3; D gene: NA; V gene: TRBV7-9; CDR3 protein: CASSVVTGPHTDTQYF; CDR3 DNA: TGTGCCAGCAGCGTCGTAACGGGGCCCCACACAGATACGCAGTATTTT
clone size: NA; J gene: TRBJ1-1; D gene: NA; V gene: TRBV14; CDR3 protein: CASSHHRRNTEAFF; CDR3 DNA: TGTGCCAGCAGTCATCACCGCAGGAACACTGAAGCTTTCTTT
clone size: once; J gene: TRBJ1-1; D gene: TRBD1; V gene: TRBV7-2; CDR3 protein: CASSQRGQAEAFF; CDR3 DNA: TGTGCCAGCAGTCAGAGGGGGCAGGCTGAAGCTTTCTTT